These 7 T cell receptor beta chains came from one sample sequenced in a study of blood T cell repertoires in COVID-19. Repertoires were generated with immunoSEQ multiplex PCR, while TCRdb's copy carries only in-frame clones and drops some. This table has approximately 20,000 clones, around 83% appearing once. Sequencing was performed on peripheral blood. The receptors shown here come from a man between 65 and 85 years old with acute or convalescent COVID-19.

The DNA of the CDR3 is TGTGCCAGCAGCCAGTCGGGGGTCGGGCTTTACACTGAAGCTTTCTTT. Protein product: CASSQSGVGLYTEAFF. The chain carries TRBV3-1 (or the pseudogene TRBV3-2) and TRBJ1-1; maybe TRBD1 (5 bases). Per the germline V gene, CDR1 is LGHDT and CDR2 is YNNKEL (reference sequence). The CDR3 is 16 residues long. V lost 3 bases and J 3 bases, leaving 17 bases between the germline ends.

The J gene is TRBJ1-2, the V gene TRBV7-9; D remains ambiguous. CDR1 is SEHNR and CDR2 is FQNEAQ in the germline V gene (reference sequence). Trimming removed 5 bases from V and 8 bases from J, with 18 bases in between. CDR3 length: 14 amino acids. The CDR3 protein is CASSIFGVEEGYTF. In DNA form, the CDR3 reads TGTGCCAGCAGCATCTTCGGGGTAGAAGAGGGCTACACCTTC.

The chain is built from TRBV9 and TRBJ1-2, with D possibly being TRBD1 (5 bases). Germline lookup yields CDR1 SGDLS and CDR2 YYNGEE. Trimming cost V 0 bases and J 2 bases, with 8 bases left between them. This CDR3 contains 14 residues. For the CDR3, the DNA is TGTGCCAGCAGCGTAGGGGCAGGGAACTATGGCTACACCTTC. Translation: CASSVGAGNYGYTF.

This chain connects TRBV9 to TRBJ2-6; unclear D gene. CDR1 is SGDLS and CDR2 is YYNGEE in the germline V gene. V lost 3 bases, J lost 4 bases, and 11 bases lay in between. CDR3 length: 15 residues. CDR3 DNA: TGTGCCAGCAGCGCCCAACTTTCGGGGGCCAACGTCCTGACTTTC. It codes for CASSAQLSGANVLTF.

The J gene is TRBJ2-1, the V gene TRBV14; D gene unclear. This CDR3 comprises 12 residues. The ends were cut back, 4 bases at V and 6 bases at J, with 7 bases in the middle. Germline-derived CDR1 and CDR2 are SGHDN and FVKESK. Here the CDR3 DNA reads TGTGCCAGCAGCCCCGCGCGCAATGAGCAGTTCTTC. It yields the protein CASSPARNEQFF.

The chain recombines TRBV2 with TRBJ1-5; 9 bases are a match to TRBD1. CDR1 and CDR2 from the germline V gene are SNHLY and FYNNEI. The CDR3 spans 15 residues. The junction had 3 bases not matched to a gene; V was cut back by 3 bases and J by 3 bases. CDR3 DNA: TGTGCCAGCAGTGAGGGACAGGGACACAATCAGCCCCAGCATTTT. Amino acids: CASSEGQGHNQPQHF.

The J gene is TRBJ2-1, the V gene TRBV11-1; 7 bases are a match to TRBD2. Per germline, CDR1 SGHAT and CDR2 FQDESV (reference sequence). V lost 6 bases, J lost 2 bases, and 4 bases stayed unmatched. This CDR3 contains 14 residues. CDR3 coding DNA: TGTGCCAGCAGTGGGGGGAGGGCCTACAATGAGCAGTTCTTC. Its protein product is CASSGGRAYNEQFF.